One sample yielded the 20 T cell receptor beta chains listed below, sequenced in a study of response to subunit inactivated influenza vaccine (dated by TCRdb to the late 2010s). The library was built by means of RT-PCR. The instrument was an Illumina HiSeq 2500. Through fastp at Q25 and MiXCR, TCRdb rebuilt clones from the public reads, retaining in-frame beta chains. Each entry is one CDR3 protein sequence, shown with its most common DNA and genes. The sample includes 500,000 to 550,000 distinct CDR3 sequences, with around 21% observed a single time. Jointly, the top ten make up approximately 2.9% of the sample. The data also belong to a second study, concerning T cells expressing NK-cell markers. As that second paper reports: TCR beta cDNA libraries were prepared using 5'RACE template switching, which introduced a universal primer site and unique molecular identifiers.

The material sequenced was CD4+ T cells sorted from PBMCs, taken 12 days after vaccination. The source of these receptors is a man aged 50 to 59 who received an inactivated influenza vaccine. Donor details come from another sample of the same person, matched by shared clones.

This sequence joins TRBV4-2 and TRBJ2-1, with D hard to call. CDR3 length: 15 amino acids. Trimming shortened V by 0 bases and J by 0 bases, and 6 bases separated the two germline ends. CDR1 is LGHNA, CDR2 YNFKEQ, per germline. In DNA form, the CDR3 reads TGTGCCAGCAGCCAAGAGGGGAACTCCTACAATGAGCAGTTCTTC. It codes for CASSQEGNSYNEQFF.

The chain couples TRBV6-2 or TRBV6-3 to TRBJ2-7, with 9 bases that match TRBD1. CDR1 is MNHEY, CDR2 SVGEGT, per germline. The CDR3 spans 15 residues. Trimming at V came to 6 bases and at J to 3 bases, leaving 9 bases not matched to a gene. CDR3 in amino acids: CASSRTGTGNYEQYF. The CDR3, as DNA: TGTGCCAGCAGCAGAACCGGGACAGGGAACTACGAGCAGTACTTC.

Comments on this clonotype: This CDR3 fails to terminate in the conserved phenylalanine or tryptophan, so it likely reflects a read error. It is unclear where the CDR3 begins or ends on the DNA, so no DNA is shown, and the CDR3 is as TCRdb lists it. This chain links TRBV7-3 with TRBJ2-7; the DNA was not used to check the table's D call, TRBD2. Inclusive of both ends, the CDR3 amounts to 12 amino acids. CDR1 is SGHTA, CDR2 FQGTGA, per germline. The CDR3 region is CASSYPIAETSI.

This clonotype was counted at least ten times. The CDR3 DNA is TGTGCCAGCAGTTTAAGCGGGATAGCCAAAAACATTCAGTACTTC. This sequence encodes CASSLSGIAKNIQYF. The chain joins TRBV12-3 or TRBV12-4 to TRBJ2-4; TRBD2 matches at 7 bases. V lost 2 bases and J lost 0; bases outside the gene matches: 1. The CDR3 length is 15 residues.

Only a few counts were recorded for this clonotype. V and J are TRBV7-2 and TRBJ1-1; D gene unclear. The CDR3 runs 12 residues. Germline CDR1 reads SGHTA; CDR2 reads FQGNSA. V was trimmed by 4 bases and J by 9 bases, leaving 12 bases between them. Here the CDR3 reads CASSSTAGQAFF. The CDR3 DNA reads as TGTGCCAGCAGCTCTACTGCAGGCCAAGCTTTCTTT.

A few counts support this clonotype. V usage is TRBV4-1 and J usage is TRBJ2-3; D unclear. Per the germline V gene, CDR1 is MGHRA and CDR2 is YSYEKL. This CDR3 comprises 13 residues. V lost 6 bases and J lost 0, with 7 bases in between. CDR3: CASSQTSTDTQYF. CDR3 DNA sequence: TGCGCCAGCAGTCAGACTAGCACAGATACGCAGTATTTT.

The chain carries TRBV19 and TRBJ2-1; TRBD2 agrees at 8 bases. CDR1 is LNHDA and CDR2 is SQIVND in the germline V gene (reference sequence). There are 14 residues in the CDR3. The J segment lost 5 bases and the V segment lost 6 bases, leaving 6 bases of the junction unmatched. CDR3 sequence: CASRSGSLNNEQFF. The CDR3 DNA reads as TGTGCCAGTAGGAGCGGGAGTTTGAACAATGAGCAGTTCTTC.

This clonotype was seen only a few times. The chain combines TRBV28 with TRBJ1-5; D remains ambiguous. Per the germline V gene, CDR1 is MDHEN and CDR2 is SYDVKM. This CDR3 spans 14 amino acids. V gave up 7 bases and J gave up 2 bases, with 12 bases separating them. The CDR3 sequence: CASKSGSGNQPQHF. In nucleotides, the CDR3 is TGTGCCAGCAAAAGTGGATCGGGCAATCAGCCCCAGCATTTT.

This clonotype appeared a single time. The CDR3 nucleotides are TGTGCCAGCAGCCAAGGGACTCTCAGCTCCTACGAGCAGTACTTC. It yields the protein CASSQGTLSSYEQYF. The V call is TRBV3-1, the J call TRBJ2-7, with D tentatively TRBD2 (5 bases). V was cut by 1 base and J by 0 bases, with 10 bases left in between. Looked up from germline, CDR1 is LGHDT and CDR2 is YNNKEL (reference sequence). This CDR3 has 15 amino acids.

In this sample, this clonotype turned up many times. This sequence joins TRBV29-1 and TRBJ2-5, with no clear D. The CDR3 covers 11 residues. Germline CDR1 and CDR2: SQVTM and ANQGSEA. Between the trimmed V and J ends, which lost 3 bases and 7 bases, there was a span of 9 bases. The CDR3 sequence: CSVDIRRTQYF. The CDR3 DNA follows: TGCAGCGTTGACATCCGGAGGACCCAGTACTTC.

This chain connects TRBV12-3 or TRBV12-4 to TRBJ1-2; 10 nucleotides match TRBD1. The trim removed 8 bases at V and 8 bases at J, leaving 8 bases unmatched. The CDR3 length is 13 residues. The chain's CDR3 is CASGGQGVVGYTF. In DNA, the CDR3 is TGTGCCAGCGGAGGACAGGGGGTAGTCGGCTACACCTTC.

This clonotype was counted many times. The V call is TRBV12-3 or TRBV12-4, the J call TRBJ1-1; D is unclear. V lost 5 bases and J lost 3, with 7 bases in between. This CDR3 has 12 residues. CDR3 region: CASSPAHTEAFF. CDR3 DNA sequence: TGTGCCAGCAGTCCCGCGCACACTGAAGCTTTCTTT.

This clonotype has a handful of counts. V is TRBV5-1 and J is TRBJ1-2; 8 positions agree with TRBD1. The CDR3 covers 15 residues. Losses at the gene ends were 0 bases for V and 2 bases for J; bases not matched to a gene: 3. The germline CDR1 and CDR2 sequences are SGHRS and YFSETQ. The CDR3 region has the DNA TGCGCCAGCAGCTTGGATCGACAGGGGAACTATGGCTACACCTTC. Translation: CASSLDRQGNYGYTF. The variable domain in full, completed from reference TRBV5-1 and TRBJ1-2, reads KAGVTQTPRYLIKTRGQQVTLSCSPISGHRSVSWYQQTPGQGLQFLFEYFSETQRNKGNFPGRFSGRQFSNSRSEMNVSTLELGDSALYLCASSLDRQGNYGYTFGSGTRLTVV.

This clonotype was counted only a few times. CDR3 sequence reads: CASTRQFEETQYF. CDR3 bases: TGTGCCAGCACCAGACAGTTCGAAGAGACCCAGTACTTC. The chain has TRBV7-2 and TRBJ2-5; tentatively, D is TRBD1 (5 bases). This CDR3 has 13 residues. Trimming took 7 bases from V and 3 from J, leaving 12 bases between them. The germline V gene has CDR1 SGHTA and CDR2 FQGNSA.

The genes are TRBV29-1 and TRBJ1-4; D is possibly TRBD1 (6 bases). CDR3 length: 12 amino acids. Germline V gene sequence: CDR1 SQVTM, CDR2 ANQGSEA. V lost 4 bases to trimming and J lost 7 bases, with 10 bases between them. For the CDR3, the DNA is TGCAGCGTTGTTGAGGGGGGTGAAAAACTGTTTTTT. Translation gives CSVVEGGEKLFF.

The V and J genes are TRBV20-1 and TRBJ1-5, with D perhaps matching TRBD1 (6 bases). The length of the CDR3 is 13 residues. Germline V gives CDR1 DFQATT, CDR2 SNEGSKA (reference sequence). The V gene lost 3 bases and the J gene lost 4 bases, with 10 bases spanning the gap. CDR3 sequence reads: CSASLTGNQPQHF. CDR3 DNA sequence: TGCAGTGCTAGCCTTACAGGGAATCAGCCCCAGCATTTT.

The CDR3 here is CASSLNGRGGETQYF. DNA for the CDR3: TGCGCCAGCAGCTTGAACGGGAGAGGGGGAGAGACCCAGTACTTC. This chain links TRBV5-1 with TRBJ2-5; D might be TRBD1 or TRBD2, each matching 6 bases. The V gene's germline CDR1 is SGHRS and CDR2 YFSETQ. The CDR3 length is 15 residues. V shed 1 base and J shed 4 bases, with 14 bases lying between them. The entire variable domain, with the rest obtained from reference TRBV5-1 and TRBJ2-5, is as follows: KAGVTQTPRYLIKTRGQQVTLSCSPISGHRSVSWYQQTPGQGLQFLFEYFSETQRNKGNFPGRFSGRQFSNSRSEMNVSTLELGDSALYLCASSLNGRGGETQYFGPGTRLLVL.

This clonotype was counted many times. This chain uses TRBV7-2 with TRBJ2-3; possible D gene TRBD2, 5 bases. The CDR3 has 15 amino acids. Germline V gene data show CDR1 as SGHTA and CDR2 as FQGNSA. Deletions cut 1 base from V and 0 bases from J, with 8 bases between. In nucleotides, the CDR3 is TGTGCCAGCAGCTTAGAGTGGACTAGCACAGATACGCAGTATTTT. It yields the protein CASSLEWTSTDTQYF.

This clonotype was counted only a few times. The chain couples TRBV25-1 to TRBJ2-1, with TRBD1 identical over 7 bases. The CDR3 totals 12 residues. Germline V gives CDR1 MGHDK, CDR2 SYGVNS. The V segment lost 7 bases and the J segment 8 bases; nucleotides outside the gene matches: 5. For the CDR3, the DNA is TGTGCCAGCACGGCCAGGGGGTATGAGCAGTTCTTC. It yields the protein CASTARGYEQFF.

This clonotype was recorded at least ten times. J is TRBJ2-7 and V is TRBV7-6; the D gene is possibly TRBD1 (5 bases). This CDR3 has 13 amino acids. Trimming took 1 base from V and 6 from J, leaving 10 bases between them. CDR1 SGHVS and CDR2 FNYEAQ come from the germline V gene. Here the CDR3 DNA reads TGTGCCAGCAGCTTAGGGGAAGACAGCGAGCAGTACTTC. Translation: CASSLGEDSEQYF.